Each of the 3 T cell receptor beta chains below was sequenced from the same sample in a study of blood T cells in healthy people across ages. Next came a second PCR, run for about 7 to 12 cycles, which used a sample-barcoded 5' primer along with a J-beta primer mix. TCRdb reprocessed the 5' RACE reads with MiXCR, giving one entry per CDR3 protein. The repertoire includes over 1.5 million distinct CDR3 sequences, 49% of them detected once, and about 2.1% sits in the top ten. Material: blood. These receptor sequences come from a woman in her 40s in good health.

The chain couples TRBV12-3 or TRBV12-4 to TRBJ2-1; tentatively, D is TRBD1 or TRBD2 (5 bases each). This CDR3 has 16 residues. V was pared by 4 bases and J by 7 bases, with 20 bases between. This CDR3 is CASSSAPFAWGNEQFF. CDR3 nucleotide sequence: TGTGCCAGCAGTTCAGCACCATTTGCCTGGGGGAATGAGCAGTTCTTC.

Concerning this clonotype itself: Relative to the germline gene, one junction end is altered; a read error may explain this. The rearrangement uses TRBV9 and TRBJ1-1; D is unclear. The CDR3 is made up of 14 amino acids. Germline V gives CDR1 SGDLS, CDR2 YYNGEE. In DNA, the CDR3 is TGTGCCGGCAGCGTAGCTCCGGGTGCCACTGAAGCTTTCTTT. It encodes CAGSVAPGATEAFF.

This clonotype was seen only a few times. CDR3: CASSFTGGFGETQYF. The CDR3 region has the DNA TGTGCCAGCAGTTTTACCGGGGGGTTTGGTGAGACCCAGTACTTC. V and J are TRBV27 and TRBJ2-5, with 7 bases matching TRBD2. V gave up 3 bases and J gave up 5 bases; unmatched junction bases: 9. The V gene's germline CDR1 is MNHEY and CDR2 SMNVEV (reference sequence). This CDR3 has 15 residues.